This T cell receptor beta chain was sequenced in a study of CD4 and CD8 cells across lung adenocarcinoma regions. Localized lung adenocarcinoma, a non-small cell lung cancer, affected the donors. This clonotype was recorded many times. TCRdb re-called the PCR reads with MiXCR, one entry per CDR3 protein. The data show under 25,000 distinct CDR3 sequences, roughly 50% seen once. The V end was cut by 2 bases, the J end by 5 bases, with 14 bases between. Per the germline V gene, CDR1 is MNHEY and CDR2 is SMNVEV (reference sequence). This CDR3 contains 15 residues. The source of this sequence is a female donor with lung adenocarcinoma. The CD4 and CD8 labels of this study may be unreliable. Sample: CD8+ T cells from the center of a lung tumor. The V and J genes are TRBV27 and TRBJ2-3; D not certain. CDR3 sequence (DNA): TGTGCCAGCAGTTTAAGACACGGATTGGGAGATACGCAGTATTTT. Residues: CASSLRHGLGDTQYF.